This T cell receptor (beta chain) came from a study of response to subunit inactivated influenza vaccine. Germline V gives CDR1 SGHRS, CDR2 YFSETQ. There are 15 residues in the CDR3. The V gene end was trimmed by 0 bases and the J gene end by 6 bases; junction bases not matched to a gene: 5. In TCRdb, the RT-PCR reads were re-called with MiXCR into one record per CDR3 protein. The table shows about 240,000 distinct CDR3 sequences, with roughly an eighth occurring only once. The rearrangement links TRBV5-1 to TRBJ1-2; 10 positions agree with TRBD1. This clonotype was obtained from a man over 45 who received an inactivated influenza vaccine. The specimen comprised non-naive T cells sorted from PBMCs, sampled 14 days before vaccination. The CDR3 nucleotides read TGCGCCAGCAGCTTGGAGTCAGGGACAGGGGATGGCTACACCTTC. Its protein is CASSLESGTGDGYTF.